The subject of this entry is one TCR beta chain. Its antigen is unidentified. The sample originates from a study of early T cells in non-severe SARS-CoV-2 infection. About the research overall: Sequencing used unsorted whole-blood bulk RNA, so chains lack pairing. Regarding the study as a whole: VDJdb-based matching was biased toward anti-spike CD8 responses and missed private and CD4 specificities.

Individual cDNA molecules received unique molecular identifiers. One entry per CDR3 protein results from TCRdb running MiXCR on the 5' RACE reads. The sample holds about 30,000 distinct CDR3 sequences, 3.9% seen once. This CDR3 contains 14 residues. Germline loops: CDR1 MNHEY, CDR2 SVGAGI. Deletions cut 0 bases from V and 3 bases from J, with 7 bases between. This clonotype was sampled from an adult who was a healthcare worker with PCR-confirmed SARS-CoV-2 infection or an uninfected control (not recorded which). The sample consisted of whole blood. The rearrangement uses TRBV6-5 and TRBJ2-3, with D perhaps matching TRBD1 (5 bases). CDR3 in amino acids: CASSYSKGTDTQYF. The CDR3 coding sequence is TGTGCCAGCAGTTACTCGAAGGGGACAGATACGCAGTATTTT.